One sample yielded the 26 T cell receptor beta chains listed below, sequenced in a study of blood T cell repertoires in COVID-19. Data came from immunoSEQ multiplex PCR; TCRdb stores just in-frame clones and leaves some out. The profile shows roughly 350,000 clones, about 89% of them singletons. The sequenced sample was peripheral blood. The receptors shown here come from a woman in her forties or fifties with COVID-19, enrolled during active disease.

The chain combines TRBV13 with TRBJ1-2, with 9 nucleotides matching TRBD1. The J segment lost 2 bases and the V segment lost 5 bases, leaving 6 bases of the junction unmatched. CDR1 and CDR2 from the germline V gene are PRHDT and FYEKMQ (reference sequence). The CDR3 length is 15 residues. The chain's CDR3 is CASSRSGTGNYGYTF. The CDR3 bases are TGTGCCAGCAGCCGCTCAGGGACAGGGAACTATGGCTACACCTTC.

The chain employs TRBV7-6 and TRBJ1-1; D is uncertain. Between the trimmed V and J ends, which lost 4 bases and 8 bases, there was a span of 14 bases. The CDR3 loop spans 13 amino acids. Per germline, CDR1 SGHVS and CDR2 FNYEAQ. The CDR3 bases are TGTGCCAGCAGCTCTACGGTGGCAGGCGAAGCTTTCTTT. As protein: CASSSTVAGEAFF.

The CDR3 sequence: CASSRGLTSYEQYF. CDR3 sequence (DNA): TGTGCCAGCAGCCGAGGGCTAACCTCCTACGAGCAGTACTTC. V usage is TRBV11-2 and J usage is TRBJ2-7, with a possible D match to TRBD2 (5 bases). CDR1 is SGHAT and CDR2 is FQNNGV in the germline V gene. The CDR3 totals 14 residues. The germline V and J ends were trimmed by 5 bases and 0 bases, with 11 bases remaining between them.

V gene TRBV10-1 combines with J gene TRBJ2-1; 8 nucleotides agree with TRBD1. The CDR3 totals 14 residues. Germline values: CDR1 WNHNN, CDR2 SYGVQD (reference sequence). V shed 2 bases, J shed 6 bases, and the junction held 3 bases outside the gene matches. The CDR3 protein is CASSERTGPNEQFF. The CDR3 coding sequence is TGCGCCAGCAGTGAGAGGACAGGGCCCAATGAGCAGTTCTTC.

V usage is TRBV6-5 and J usage is TRBJ1-5; the D gene is possibly TRBD1 (5 bases). This CDR3 has 15 amino acids. V gave up 7 bases and J gave up 2 bases, with 15 bases separating them. Germline V gives CDR1 MNHEY, CDR2 SVGAGI. This CDR3 reads CASKEVEGRNQPQHF. CDR3 bases: TGTGCCAGCAAAGAAGTGGAGGGGCGCAATCAGCCCCAGCATTTT.

The chain recombines TRBV3-1 (or the pseudogene TRBV3-2) with TRBJ1-4; 11 bases fit TRBD1. The V gene's germline CDR1 is LGHDT and CDR2 YNNKEL (reference sequence). V gave up 5 bases and J gave up 3 bases; unmatched junction bases: 5. CDR3 length equals 16 residues. This CDR3 reads CASSARDRGANEKLFF. CDR3 in DNA: TGTGCCAGCAGCGCCCGGGACAGGGGGGCTAATGAAAAACTGTTTTTT.

The chain combines TRBV3-1 (or the pseudogene TRBV3-2) with TRBJ2-7, with 10 bases identical to TRBD2. After removal of 1 base from V and 1 base from J, the junction contained 4 bases not matched to a gene. This CDR3 region has 16 residues. Germline CDR1 and CDR2: LGHDT and YNNKEL (reference sequence). CDR3 protein: CASSQGTSGKSYEQYF. For the CDR3, the DNA is TGTGCCAGCAGCCAAGGTACTAGCGGGAAGTCCTACGAGCAGTACTTC.

The chain has TRBV12-3 or TRBV12-4 and TRBJ2-7; a possible D gene is TRBD1 (6 bases). The CDR3 extends over 13 amino acids. The germline V and J ends were trimmed by 1 base and 6 bases, with 10 bases remaining between them. The CDR3 protein is CASSLGGRGEQYF. CDR3 nucleotides: TGTGCCAGCAGTTTAGGGGGCAGGGGCGAGCAGTACTTC.

The CDR3 nucleotides are TGCGCCAGCAGTTTCCGTGGCGAGACCCAGTACTTC. This translates into CASSFRGETQYF. The J gene is TRBJ2-5, the V gene TRBV5-1; unclear D gene. The CDR3 extends over 12 amino acids. Trimming left V 5 bases short and J 5 bases short, with 10 bases between. Germline CDR1 SGHRS, CDR2 YFSETQ.

This clone was counted between two and nine times. This sequence joins TRBV30 and TRBJ1-6; possible D gene TRBD1, 6 bases. V lost 1 base and J 6 bases, leaving 13 bases between the germline ends. CDR3 length equals 15 residues. Germline V CDR1 and CDR2: GTSNPN, SVGIG (reference sequence). CDR3 nucleotides: TGTGCCTGGAGTGGATACAGGGCGCCTAATTCACCCCTCCACTTT. Translated, it gives CAWSGYRAPNSPLHF.

V gene TRBV5-5 combines with J gene TRBJ1-6, with D unclear. CDR1 and CDR2 from the germline V gene are SGHKS and YYEKEE (reference sequence). The CDR3 consists of 15 residues. The V gene lost 4 bases and the J gene lost 1 base, with 9 bases spanning the gap. CDR3 in amino acids: CASSLTGSYNSPLHF. CDR3 sequence (DNA): TGTGCCAGCAGCCTAACGGGGTCCTATAATTCACCCCTCCACTTT.

The rearrangement joins TRBV2 to TRBJ2-3; TRBD2 might be the D (5 bases). Germline-derived CDR1 and CDR2 are SNHLY and FYNNEI. The V and J ends lost 7 bases and 1 base respectively, with 18 bases between them. This CDR3 spans 16 amino acids. In nucleotides, the CDR3 is TGTGCCAGCATGCATGGGAGCGGAATTGGCACAGATACGCAGTATTTT. It specifies CASMHGSGIGTDTQYF.

V is TRBV6-4 and J is TRBJ1-1; no clear D. Germline V gene data show CDR1 as MRHNA and CDR2 as SNTAGT. The germline V and J ends were trimmed by 8 bases and 0 bases, with 13 bases remaining between them. The CDR3 covers 14 residues. The CDR3 DNA follows: TGTGCCAGCTCCCTGCGGGGTATGAACACTGAAGCTTTCTTT. Amino acids: CASSLRGMNTEAFF.

The V and J genes are TRBV7-9 and TRBJ1-2; 12 positions agree with TRBD1. The V gene end was trimmed by 5 bases and the J gene end by 7 bases; junction bases not matched to a gene: 5. From germline, CDR1 is SEHNR and CDR2 FQNEAQ (reference sequence). CDR3 length equals 14 residues. CDR3 in DNA: TGTGCCAGCAGCCAGGGGACAGGGGGCCTTGGCTACACCTTC. Amino acid sequence: CASSQGTGGLGYTF.

This clone was seen a handful of times. Here the CDR3 DNA reads TGTGCCAGCAGTGAAGCAAGAGGGCTGGTCTATGGCTACACCTTC. Its translation is CASSEARGLVYGYTF. The chain combines TRBV6-1 with TRBJ1-2; D is unresolved. V lost 0 bases and J lost 4, with 12 bases in between. Germline assignment: CDR1 MNHNS and CDR2 SASEGT. This CDR3 region has 15 residues.

The rearrangement uses TRBV6-5 and TRBJ2-2, with TRBD2 matching 12 bases. This CDR3 has 15 amino acids. The germline CDR1 and CDR2 sequences are MNHEY and SVGAGI. With 6 bases clipped from V and 5 bases from J, the junction kept 4 bases outside the gene matches. The CDR3 loop reads CASRDTSGRTGELFF. The CDR3 DNA is TGTGCCAGCAGAGATACTAGCGGGAGGACCGGGGAGCTGTTTTTT.

CDR3 sequence: CASSRGTTLEAFF. The CDR3 coding sequence is TGTGCCAGCTCACGCGGGACGACACTTGAAGCTTTCTTT. The gene calls are TRBV18 and TRBJ1-1; D perhaps matches TRBD1 (5 bases). Between the trimmed V and J ends, which lost 4 bases and 7 bases, there was a span of 13 bases. The CDR3 is 13 amino acids. From germline, CDR1 is KGHSH and CDR2 LQKENI. Full variable domain (remainder filled in from reference TRBV18 and TRBJ1-1): NAGVMQNPRHLVRRRGQEARLRCSPMKGHSHVYWYRQLPEEGLKFMVYLQKENIIDESGMPKERFSAEFPKEGPSILRIQQVVRGDSAAYFCASSRGTTLEAFFGQGTRLTVV.

J is TRBJ2-1 and V is TRBV27; 7 bases are a match to TRBD2. The CDR3 covers 14 residues. The V and J ends lost 5 bases and 9 bases, in that order; junction bases with no gene match: 10. Germline values: CDR1 MNHEY, CDR2 SMNVEV (reference sequence). The CDR3 is CASSTRSGTTEQFF. The CDR3 DNA sequence: TGTGCCAGCAGTACGCGGAGCGGGACTACTGAGCAGTTCTTC.

The chain combines TRBV2 with TRBJ2-5; 11 positions agree with TRBD2. This CDR3 has 14 residues. After removal of 6 bases from V and 5 bases from J, the junction contained 5 bases not matched to a gene. Germline CDR1 SNHLY, CDR2 FYNNEI. This CDR3 is CASRLAGGRETQYF. The CDR3 coding sequence is TGTGCCAGCAGATTAGCGGGAGGGCGGGAGACCCAGTACTTC. Complete variable domain (other parts from reference TRBV2 and TRBJ2-5): EPEVTQTPSHQVTQMGQEVILRCVPISNHLYFYWYRQILGQKVEFLVSFYNNEISEKSEIFDDQFSVERPDGSNFTLKIRSTKLEDSAMYFCASRLAGGRETQYFGPGTRLLVL.

This sequence joins TRBV25-1 and TRBJ1-2, with a possible D match to TRBD1 (6 bases). CDR1 and CDR2 from the germline V gene are MGHDK and SYGVNS. The V and J ends lost 4 bases and 5 bases respectively, with 14 bases between them. CDR3 size: 14 residues. In DNA form, the CDR3 reads TGTGCCAGCAGTGCGGGGCAGGGGTCTTATGGCTACACCTTC. Protein: CASSAGQGSYGYTF.

The chain joins TRBV6-5 to TRBJ2-7, with a weak D call TRBD1 (6 bases). The ends were cut back, 6 bases at V and 0 bases at J, with 15 bases in the middle. The germline V gene encodes CDR1 MNHEY and CDR2 SVGAGI. The length of the CDR3 is 15 residues. The CDR3 loop reads CASRRQATSSYEQYF. The CDR3 DNA is TGTGCCAGCAGAAGACAGGCTACCAGCTCCTACGAGCAGTACTTC.

The chain links TRBV6-5 to TRBJ2-5; D is unclear. The CDR3 runs to 14 residues. Germline CDR1 MNHEY, CDR2 SVGAGI. V shed 6 bases and J shed 0 bases, with 11 bases lying between them. The CDR3 region is CASRYIQNQETQYF. The CDR3 coding sequence is TGTGCCAGCAGATACATACAGAACCAAGAGACCCAGTACTTC.

The chain combines TRBV15 with TRBJ2-1, with a possible D match to TRBD2 (6 bases). From germline, CDR1 is LNHNV and CDR2 YYDKDF (reference sequence). Between the trimmed V and J ends, which lost 5 bases and 4 bases, there was a span of 15 bases. There are 15 residues in the CDR3. CDR3 sequence (DNA): TGTGCCACCAGCGGGGGAGTAGCGGAGTACAATGAGCAGTTCTTC. This codes for CATSGGVAEYNEQFF. The full variable domain, rest sourced from reference TRBV15 and TRBJ2-1, is DAMVIQNPRYQVTQFGKPVTLSCSQTLNHNVMYWYQQKSSQAPKLLFHYYDKDFNNEADTPDNFQSRRPNTSFCFLDIRSPGLGDTAMYLCATSGGVAEYNEQFFGPGTRLTVL.

CDR3 sequence reads: CASSLAPGQGVEAYEQYF. As DNA, the CDR3 is TGTGCCAGCAGCTTAGCGCCCGGACAGGGAGTTGAAGCCTACGAGCAGTACTTC. The J gene is TRBJ2-7, the V gene TRBV7-6, with 8 bases identical to TRBD1. CDR3 length equals 18 residues. Germline V gene sequence: CDR1 SGHVS, CDR2 FNYEAQ. With 0 bases clipped from V and 2 bases from J, the junction kept 12 bases outside the gene matches.

The V gene is TRBV14, the J gene TRBJ2-3; 9 bases align to TRBD1. Germline CDR1 and CDR2: SGHDN and FVKESK. Trimming took 2 bases from V and 4 from J; bases not matched to a gene: 4. This CDR3 region has 15 residues. CDR3 protein: CASSQTGGRADTQYF. CDR3 nucleotide sequence: TGTGCCAGCAGCCAAACAGGGGGCAGAGCAGATACGCAGTATTTT.

The chain links TRBV5-5 to TRBJ1-2, with D possibly TRBD1 on 5 matching bases. Trimming cost V 4 bases and J 7 bases, with 14 bases left between them. Germline CDR1 and CDR2: SGHKS and YYEKEE (reference sequence). The CDR3 runs 13 residues. The CDR3 bases are TGTGCCAGCAGCCTGCGGGGGAAGGGTGGCTACACCTTC. Translating gives CASSLRGKGGYTF.